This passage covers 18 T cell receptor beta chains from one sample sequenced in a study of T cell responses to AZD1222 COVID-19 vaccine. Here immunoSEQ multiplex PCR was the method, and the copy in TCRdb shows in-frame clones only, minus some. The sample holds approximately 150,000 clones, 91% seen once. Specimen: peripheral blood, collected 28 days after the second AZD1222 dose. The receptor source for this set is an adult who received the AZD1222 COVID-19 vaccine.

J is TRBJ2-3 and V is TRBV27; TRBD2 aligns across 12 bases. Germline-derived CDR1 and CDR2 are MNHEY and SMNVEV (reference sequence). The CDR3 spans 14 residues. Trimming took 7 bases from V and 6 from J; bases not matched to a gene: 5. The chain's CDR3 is CASTHGTSGDTQYF. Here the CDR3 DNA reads TGTGCCAGCACCCATGGGACTAGCGGGGATACGCAGTATTTT.

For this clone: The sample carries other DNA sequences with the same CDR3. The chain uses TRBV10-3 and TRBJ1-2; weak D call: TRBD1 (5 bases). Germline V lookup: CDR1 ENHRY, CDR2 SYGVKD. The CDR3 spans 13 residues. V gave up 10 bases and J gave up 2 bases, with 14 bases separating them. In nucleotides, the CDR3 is TGTGCCACCGGAGGGGAGGAAAACTATGGCTACACCTTC. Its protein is CATGGEENYGYTF.

The CDR3 loop reads CASSWTDTYEQYF. The CDR3 DNA reads as TGTGCCAGCAGCTGGACTGATACCTACGAGCAGTACTTC. The chain uses TRBV12-3 or TRBV12-4 and TRBJ2-7; D possibly corresponds to TRBD2 (5 bases). CDR3 length: 13 amino acids. The V gene lost 6 bases and the J gene lost 2 bases, with 11 bases spanning the gap.

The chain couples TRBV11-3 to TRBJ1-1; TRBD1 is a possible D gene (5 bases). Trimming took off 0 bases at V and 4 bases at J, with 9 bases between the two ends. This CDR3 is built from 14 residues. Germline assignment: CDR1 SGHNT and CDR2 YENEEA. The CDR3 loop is CASSLDQGGTEAFF. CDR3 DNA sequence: TGTGCCAGCAGCTTAGACCAGGGCGGCACTGAAGCTTTCTTT.

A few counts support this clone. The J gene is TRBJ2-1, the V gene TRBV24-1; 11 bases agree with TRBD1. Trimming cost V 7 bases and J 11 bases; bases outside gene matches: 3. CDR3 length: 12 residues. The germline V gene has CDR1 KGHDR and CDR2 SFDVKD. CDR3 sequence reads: CATSGTGGKQFF. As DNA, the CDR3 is TGTGCCACCAGCGGGACAGGGGGGAAGCAGTTCTTC.

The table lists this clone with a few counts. CDR3 in amino acids: CASRLTYEQYV. The CDR3 bases are TGTGCCAGTAGACTAACCTACGAGCAGTACGTC. The chain combines TRBV19 with TRBJ2-7, with unresolved D. This CDR3 is 11 amino acids long. Germline V gene sequence: CDR1 LNHDA, CDR2 SQIVND (reference sequence). Trimming took off 6 bases at V and 2 bases at J, with 5 bases between the two ends.

The CDR3 DNA is TGTGCCAGCAGTGAAGATGGGCTGACTGGAAACACCATATATTTT. This codes for CASSEDGLTGNTIYF. The chain has TRBV2 and TRBJ1-3; D is uncertain. Deletions cut 1 base from V and 2 bases from J, with 9 bases between. Per the germline V gene, CDR1 is SNHLY and CDR2 is FYNNEI. The CDR3 loop spans 15 amino acids.

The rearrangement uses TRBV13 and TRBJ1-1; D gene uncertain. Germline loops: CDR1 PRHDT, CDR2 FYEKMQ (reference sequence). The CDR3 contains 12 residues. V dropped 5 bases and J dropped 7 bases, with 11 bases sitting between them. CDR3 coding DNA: TGTGCCAGCAGCCCCCGTAGAGGTGAAGCTTTCTTT. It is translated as CASSPRRGEAFF.

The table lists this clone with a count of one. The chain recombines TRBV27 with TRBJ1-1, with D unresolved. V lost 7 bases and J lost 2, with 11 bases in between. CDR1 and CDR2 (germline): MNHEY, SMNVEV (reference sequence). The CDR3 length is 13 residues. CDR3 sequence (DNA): TGTGCCAGCAAGGGCAGGTATAACACTGAAGCTTTCTTT. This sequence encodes CASKGRYNTEAFF.

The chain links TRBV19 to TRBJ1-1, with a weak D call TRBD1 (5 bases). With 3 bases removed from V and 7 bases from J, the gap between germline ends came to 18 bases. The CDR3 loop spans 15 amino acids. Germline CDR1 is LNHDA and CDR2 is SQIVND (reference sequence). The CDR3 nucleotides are TGTGCCAGTAGTATGGGGCCGGGACGCGGGAGTGAAGCTTTCTTT. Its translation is CASSMGPGRGSEAFF.

CDR3 sequence: CASSQRGDLQETQYF. CDR3 DNA sequence: TGTGCCAGCAGCCAAAGGGGGGACCTTCAAGAGACCCAGTACTTC. The chain couples TRBV6-5 to TRBJ2-5; D may be TRBD1 or TRBD2 (6 bases each). The CDR3 has 15 residues. Between the trimmed V and J ends, which lost 6 bases and 2 bases, there was a span of 16 bases. The germline V gene encodes CDR1 MNHEY and CDR2 SVGAGI.

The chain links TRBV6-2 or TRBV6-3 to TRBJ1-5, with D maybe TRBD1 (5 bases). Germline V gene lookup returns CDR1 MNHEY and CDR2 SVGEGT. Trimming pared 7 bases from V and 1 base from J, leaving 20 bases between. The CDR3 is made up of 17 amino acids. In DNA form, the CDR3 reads TGTGCCAGCACCCCCTCTCGGGGGAGTTGGAGCAATCAGCCCCAGCATTTT. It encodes CASTPSRGSWSNQPQHF.

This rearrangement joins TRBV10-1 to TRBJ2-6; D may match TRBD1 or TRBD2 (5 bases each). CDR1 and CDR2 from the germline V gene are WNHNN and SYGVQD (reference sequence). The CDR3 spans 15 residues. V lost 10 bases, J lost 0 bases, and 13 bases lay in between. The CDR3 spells CATQRGCSGANVLTF. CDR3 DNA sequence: TGCGCCACCCAACGGGGCTGCTCTGGGGCCAACGTCCTGACTTTC.

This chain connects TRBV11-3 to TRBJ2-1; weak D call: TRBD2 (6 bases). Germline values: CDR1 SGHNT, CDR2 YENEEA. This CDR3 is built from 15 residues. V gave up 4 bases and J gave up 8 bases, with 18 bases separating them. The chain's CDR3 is CASSSPGTPKDEQFF. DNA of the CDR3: TGTGCCAGCAGCTCACCCGGGACTCCCAAGGATGAGCAGTTCTTC.

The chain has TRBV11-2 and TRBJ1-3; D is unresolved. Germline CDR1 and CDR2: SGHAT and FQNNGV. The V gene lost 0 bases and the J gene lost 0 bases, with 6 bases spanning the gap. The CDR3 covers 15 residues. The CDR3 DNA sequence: TGTGCCAGCAGCTTAGATCCTACCTCTGGAAACACCATATATTTT. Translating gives CASSLDPTSGNTIYF.

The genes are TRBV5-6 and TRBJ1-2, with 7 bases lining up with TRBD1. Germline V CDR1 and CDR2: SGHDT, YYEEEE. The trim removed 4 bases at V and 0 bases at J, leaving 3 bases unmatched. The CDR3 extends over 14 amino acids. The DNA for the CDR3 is TGTGCCAGCAGCAGACAGGGTACTAACTATGGCTACACCTTC. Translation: CASSRQGTNYGYTF.

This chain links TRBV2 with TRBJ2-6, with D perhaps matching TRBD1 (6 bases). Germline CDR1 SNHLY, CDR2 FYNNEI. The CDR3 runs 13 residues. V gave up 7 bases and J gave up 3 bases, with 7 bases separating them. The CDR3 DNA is TGTGCCAGCACAGGGGTTGGGGCCAACGTCCTGACTTTC. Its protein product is CASTGVGANVLTF.

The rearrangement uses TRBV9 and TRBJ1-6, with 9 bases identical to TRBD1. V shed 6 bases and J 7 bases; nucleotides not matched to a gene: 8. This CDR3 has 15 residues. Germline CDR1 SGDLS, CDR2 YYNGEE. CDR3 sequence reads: CASTGQGDSNSPLHF. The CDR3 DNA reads TGTGCCAGCACGGGACAGGGAGATTCAAATTCACCCCTCCACTTT.